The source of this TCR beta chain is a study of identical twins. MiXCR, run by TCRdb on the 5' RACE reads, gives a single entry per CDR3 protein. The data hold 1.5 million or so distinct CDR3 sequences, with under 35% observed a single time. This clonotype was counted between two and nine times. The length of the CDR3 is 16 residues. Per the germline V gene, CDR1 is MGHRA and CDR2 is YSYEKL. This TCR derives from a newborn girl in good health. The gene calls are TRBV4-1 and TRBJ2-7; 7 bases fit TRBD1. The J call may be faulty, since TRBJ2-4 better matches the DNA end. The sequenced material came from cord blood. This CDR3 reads CASSHRTGSGKNIQYF. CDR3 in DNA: TGCGCCAGCAGCCACCGGACAGGTTCGGGCAAAAACATTCAGTACTTC.